This T cell receptor beta chain was captured by sequencing in a study of CD8 T cells in Susac syndrome. TEMRA cells were FACS-enriched and CD8+ and CD4+ T cells negatively isolated. With V trimmed by 0 bases and J by 1 base, 4 bases remained unmatched. Germline-derived CDR1 and CDR2 are SGDLS and YYNGEE. The CDR3 is 16 amino acids. It was with random hexamers that roughly 0.45 to 1 ug RNA was reverse transcribed. TCRdb itself ran the immunoSEQ multiplex PCR reads through MiXCR, one entry per CDR3 protein. Here the sample spans about 300,000 distinct CDR3 sequences, about 91% being singletons. Specimen: CD4+ T cells from PBMCs. The sequence derives from a human donor with multiple sclerosis. J is TRBJ2-3 and V is TRBV9; TRBD1 matches 8 bases. CDR3 region: CASSVGMTGGTDTQYF. The CDR3 coding sequence is TGTGCCAGCAGCGTAGGTATGACAGGGGGCACAGATACGCAGTATTTT.